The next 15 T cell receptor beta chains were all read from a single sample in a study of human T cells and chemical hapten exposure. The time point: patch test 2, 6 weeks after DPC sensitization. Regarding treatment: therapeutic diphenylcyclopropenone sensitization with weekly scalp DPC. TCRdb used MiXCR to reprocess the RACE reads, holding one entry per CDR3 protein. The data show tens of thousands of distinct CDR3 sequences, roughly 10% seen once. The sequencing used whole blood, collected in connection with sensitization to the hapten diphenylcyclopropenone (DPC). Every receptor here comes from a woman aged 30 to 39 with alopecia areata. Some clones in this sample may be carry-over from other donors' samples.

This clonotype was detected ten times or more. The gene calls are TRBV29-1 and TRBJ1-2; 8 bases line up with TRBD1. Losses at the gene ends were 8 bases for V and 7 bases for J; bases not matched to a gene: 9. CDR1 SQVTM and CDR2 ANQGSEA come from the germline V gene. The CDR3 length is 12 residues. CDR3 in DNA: TGCAGCCTCGGACAGGGTGAACGTGGCTACACCTTC. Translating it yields CSLGQGERGYTF.

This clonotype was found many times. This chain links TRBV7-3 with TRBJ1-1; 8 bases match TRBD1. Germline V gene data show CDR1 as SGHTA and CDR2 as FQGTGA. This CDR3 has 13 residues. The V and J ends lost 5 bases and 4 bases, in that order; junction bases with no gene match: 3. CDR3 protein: CASSIDRGTEAFF. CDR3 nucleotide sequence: TGTGCCAGCAGCATAGACAGGGGCACTGAAGCTTTCTTT.

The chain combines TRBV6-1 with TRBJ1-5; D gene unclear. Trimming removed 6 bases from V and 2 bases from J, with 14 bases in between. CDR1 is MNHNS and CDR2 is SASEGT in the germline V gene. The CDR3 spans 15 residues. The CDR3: CASRLDGIRNQPQHF. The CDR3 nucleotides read TGTGCCAGCAGGCTGGACGGGATCCGCAATCAGCCCCAGCATTTT.

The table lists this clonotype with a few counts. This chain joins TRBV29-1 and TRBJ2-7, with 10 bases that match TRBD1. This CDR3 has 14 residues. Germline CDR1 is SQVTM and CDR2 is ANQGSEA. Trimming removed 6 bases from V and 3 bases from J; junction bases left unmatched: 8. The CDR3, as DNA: TGCAGCGTAGCGTTTTGGACAGGGGGCTACGAGCAGTACTTC. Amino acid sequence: CSVAFWTGGYEQYF.

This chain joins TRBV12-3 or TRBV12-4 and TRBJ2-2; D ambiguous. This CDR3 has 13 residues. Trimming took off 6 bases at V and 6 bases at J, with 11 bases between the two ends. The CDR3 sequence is CASSRLGPGELFF. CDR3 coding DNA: TGTGCCAGCAGCCGTCTAGGTCCCGGGGAGCTGTTTTTT.

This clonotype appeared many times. The CDR3 sequence is CASNNRATNEKLFF. CDR3 nucleotide sequence: TGTGCCAGCAACAACAGGGCAACTAATGAAAAACTGTTTTTT. The rearrangement links TRBV6-2 or TRBV6-3 to TRBJ1-4; D is possibly TRBD1 (6 bases). Per germline, CDR1 MNHEY and CDR2 SVGEGT. The V end lost 7 bases, the J end lost 0 bases, and 9 bases lay between the germline ends. The CDR3 spans 14 residues.

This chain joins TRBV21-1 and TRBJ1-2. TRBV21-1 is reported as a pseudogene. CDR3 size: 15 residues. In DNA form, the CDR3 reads TGTGCCAGCCACCGAACGAGGCAGGAGAACTATGGCTACACCTTC. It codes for CASHRTRQENYGYTF.

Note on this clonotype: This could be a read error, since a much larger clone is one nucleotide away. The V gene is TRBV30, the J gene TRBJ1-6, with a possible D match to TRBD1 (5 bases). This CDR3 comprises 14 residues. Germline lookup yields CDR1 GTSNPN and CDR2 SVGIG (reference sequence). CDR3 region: CAWSPGDYNSPLYF. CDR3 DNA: TGTGCCTGGAGCCCGGGGGACTATAATTCACCCCTCTACTTT.

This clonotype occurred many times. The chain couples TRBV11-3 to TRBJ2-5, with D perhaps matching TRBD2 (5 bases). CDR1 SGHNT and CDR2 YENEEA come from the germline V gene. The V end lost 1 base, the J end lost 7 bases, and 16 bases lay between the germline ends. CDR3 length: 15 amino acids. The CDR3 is CASSLGSVGAGTQYF. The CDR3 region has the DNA TGTGCCAGCAGCTTAGGGTCCGTGGGAGCCGGGACCCAGTACTTC.

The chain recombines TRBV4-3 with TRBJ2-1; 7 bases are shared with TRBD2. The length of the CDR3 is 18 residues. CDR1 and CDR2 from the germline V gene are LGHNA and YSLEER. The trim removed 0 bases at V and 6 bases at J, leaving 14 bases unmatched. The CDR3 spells CASSQDRLVASGSNEQFF. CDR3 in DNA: TGCGCCAGCAGCCAAGATCGGCTAGTGGCTAGCGGAAGCAATGAGCAGTTCTTC.

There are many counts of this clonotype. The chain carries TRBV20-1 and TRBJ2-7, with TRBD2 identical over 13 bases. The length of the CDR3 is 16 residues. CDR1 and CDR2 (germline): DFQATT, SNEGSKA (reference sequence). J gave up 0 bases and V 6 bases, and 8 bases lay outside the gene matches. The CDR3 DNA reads TGCAGTGCCCCTGGGACTAGCGGGGATCCCTCCTACGAGCAGTACTTC. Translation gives CSAPGTSGDPSYEQYF.

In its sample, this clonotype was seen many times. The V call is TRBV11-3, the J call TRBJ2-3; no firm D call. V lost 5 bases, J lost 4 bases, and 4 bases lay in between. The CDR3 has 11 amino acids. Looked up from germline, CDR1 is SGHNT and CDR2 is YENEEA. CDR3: CASSVSDTQYF. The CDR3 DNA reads TGTGCCAGCAGCGTCTCAGATACGCAGTATTTT.

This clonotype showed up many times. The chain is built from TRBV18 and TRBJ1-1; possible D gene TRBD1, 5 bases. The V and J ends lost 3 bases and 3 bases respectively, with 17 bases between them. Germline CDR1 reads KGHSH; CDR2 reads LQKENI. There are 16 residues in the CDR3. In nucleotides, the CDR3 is TGTGCCAGCTCACCCGTCCAACGCGGGGGTGACACTGAAGCTTTCTTT. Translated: CASSPVQRGGDTEAFF.

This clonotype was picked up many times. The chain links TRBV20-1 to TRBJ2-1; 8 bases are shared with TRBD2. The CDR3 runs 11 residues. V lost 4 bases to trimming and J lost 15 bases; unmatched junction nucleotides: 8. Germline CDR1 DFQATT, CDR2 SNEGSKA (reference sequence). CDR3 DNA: TGCAGTGCTACTAGCGGGCCCAACGGGTTCTTC. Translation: CSATSGPNGFF.

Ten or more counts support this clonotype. The CDR3 sequence is CASRKREQETQYF. Written as DNA, the CDR3 is TGTGCCAGCAGAAAACGGGAGCAAGAGACCCAGTACTTC. V and J are TRBV12-3 or TRBV12-4 and TRBJ2-5; maybe TRBD2 (6 bases). Trimming stripped 6 bases from V and 2 bases from J, with 10 bases between. The CDR3 is 13 amino acids.